The clone carrying this TCR beta chain was counted a single time. This record belongs to a study of OX40 agonist ivuxolimab in advanced cancers. Study background: Partial responses were recorded for three patients, including one with hepatocellular carcinoma and two with cutaneous melanoma.

Trimming took off 3 bases at V and 5 bases at J, with 11 bases between the two ends. Germline CDR1 SGHTA, CDR2 FQGNSA. The length of the CDR3 is 14 residues. Produced via immunoSEQ multiplex PCR; TCRdb's table is partial and in-frame only. The profile shows 40,000 or so clones, roughly nine tenths of them singletons. The material sequenced was CD4+ or CD8+ T cells sorted from blood, taken in a trial of the OX40 agonist ivuxolimab. This TCR derives from an adult with an advanced solid tumor such as melanoma, head and neck, liver or kidney cancer. The chain is built from TRBV7-2 and TRBJ2-1; D possibly corresponds to TRBD2 (6 bases). The CDR3 loop is CASSLEGSDNEQFF. The CDR3 nucleotides are TGTGCCAGCAGCTTGGAGGGCTCGGACAATGAGCAGTTCTTC.